This TCR beta chain was recovered during a study of CD8+CD57+ T cells in acquired aplastic anemia. For CDR3 and TCR beta VDJ profiling, genomic DNA was the template used. Using its own MiXCR run on the reads, TCRdb lists one record per CDR3 protein. The sample has about 180,000 distinct CDR3 sequences, around 63% seen once. The CDR3 loop spans 11 amino acids. Germline CDR1 reads SEHNR; CDR2 reads FQNEAQ (reference sequence). For this clonotype: Germline and junction disagree at one end, which may indicate a read error.

Patients picked for sequencing had shown CD8+CD57+ cell expansion detected by flow cytometry. V usage is TRBV7-9 and J usage is TRBJ2-4; D may be TRBD1 or TRBD2 (5 bases each). The sample comprised sorted CD4+, CD8+, or CD8+CD57+ T cells (not recorded which) from PBMCs. This TCR came from a human donor with aplastic anemia. CDR3 loop: CASSLEGPGHF. The DNA for the CDR3 is TGTGCCAGCAGCTTAGAAGGGCCGGGACACTTC. The whole variable domain, filled in from reference TRBV7-9 and TRBJ2-4, reads DTGVSQNPRHKITKRGQNVTFRCDPISEHNRLYWYRQTLGQGPEFLTYFQNEAQLEKSRLLSDRFSAERPKGSFSTLEIQRTEQGDSAMYLCASSLEGPGHFGAGTRLSVL.